This T cell receptor (beta chain) was profiled in a study of T cells in tuberculosis. Measured with immunoSEQ multiplex PCR; TCRdb has only the in-frame clones, and not every one. The sample has about 30,000 clones, 93% seen once. The ends were cut back, 3 bases at V and 4 bases at J, with 15 bases in the middle. This CDR3 is 15 amino acids long. The V gene's germline CDR1 is KGHSY and CDR2 FQNENV. The origin of this receptor is a donor aged 10-30 years with latent tuberculosis or without tuberculosis infection. The chain carries TRBV16 and TRBJ1-2, with D perhaps matching TRBD1 (5 bases). The specimen sequenced was PBMCs. Here the CDR3 reads CASSHHDSNPYGYTF. CDR3 in DNA: TGTGCCAGCAGCCATCATGACAGTAACCCCTATGGCTACACCTTC.